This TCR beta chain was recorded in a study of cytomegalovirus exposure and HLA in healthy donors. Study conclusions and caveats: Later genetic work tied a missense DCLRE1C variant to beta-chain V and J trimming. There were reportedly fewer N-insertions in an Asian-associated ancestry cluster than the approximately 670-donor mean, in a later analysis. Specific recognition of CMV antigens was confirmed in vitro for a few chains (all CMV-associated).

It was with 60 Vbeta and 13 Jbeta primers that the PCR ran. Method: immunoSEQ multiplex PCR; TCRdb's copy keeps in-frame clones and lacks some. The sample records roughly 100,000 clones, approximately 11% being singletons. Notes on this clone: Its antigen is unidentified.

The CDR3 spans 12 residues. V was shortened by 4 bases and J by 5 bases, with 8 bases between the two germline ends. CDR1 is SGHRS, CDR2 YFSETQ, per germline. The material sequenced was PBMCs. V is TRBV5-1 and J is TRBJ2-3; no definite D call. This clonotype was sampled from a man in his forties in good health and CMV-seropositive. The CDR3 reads CASSPPGDTQYF. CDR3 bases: TGCGCCAGCAGCCCCCCCGGAGATACGCAGTATTTT.